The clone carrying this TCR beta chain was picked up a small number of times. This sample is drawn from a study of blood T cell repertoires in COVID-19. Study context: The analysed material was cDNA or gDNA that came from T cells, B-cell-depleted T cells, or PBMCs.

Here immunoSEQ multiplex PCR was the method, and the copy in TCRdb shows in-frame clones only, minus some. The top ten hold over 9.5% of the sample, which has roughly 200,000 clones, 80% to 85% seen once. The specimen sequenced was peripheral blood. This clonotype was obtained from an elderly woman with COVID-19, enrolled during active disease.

The CDR3 sequence: CASSLGLTGIVYGYTF. DNA for the CDR3: TGCGCCAGCAGCTTGGGTCTTACAGGGATCGTATATGGCTACACCTTC. The chain is built from TRBV5-1 and TRBJ1-2; perhaps TRBD1 as D (6 bases). The CDR3 length is 16 residues. CDR1 is SGHRS and CDR2 is YFSETQ in the germline V gene. The germline V and J ends were trimmed by 0 bases and 5 bases, with 17 bases remaining between them.